This T cell receptor beta chain was sequenced in a study of control samples from healthy donors and cancer patients. Repertoires were generated with immunoSEQ multiplex PCR, while TCRdb's copy carries only in-frame clones and drops some. This sample has about 88,000 clones, with approximately 95% found just once. Germline assignment: CDR1 SGHRS and CDR2 YFSETQ. The CDR3 has 11 amino acids. V was clipped by 0 bases and J by 10 bases, with 5 bases between them. This clone was seen a single time. The material sequenced was blood. The chain couples TRBV5-1 to TRBJ2-1; no firm D call. This receptor was taken from a man younger than 30 in good health. The CDR3 spells CASSLGGEQFF. Here the CDR3 DNA reads TGCGCCAGCAGCTTGGGCGGCGAGCAGTTCTTC.